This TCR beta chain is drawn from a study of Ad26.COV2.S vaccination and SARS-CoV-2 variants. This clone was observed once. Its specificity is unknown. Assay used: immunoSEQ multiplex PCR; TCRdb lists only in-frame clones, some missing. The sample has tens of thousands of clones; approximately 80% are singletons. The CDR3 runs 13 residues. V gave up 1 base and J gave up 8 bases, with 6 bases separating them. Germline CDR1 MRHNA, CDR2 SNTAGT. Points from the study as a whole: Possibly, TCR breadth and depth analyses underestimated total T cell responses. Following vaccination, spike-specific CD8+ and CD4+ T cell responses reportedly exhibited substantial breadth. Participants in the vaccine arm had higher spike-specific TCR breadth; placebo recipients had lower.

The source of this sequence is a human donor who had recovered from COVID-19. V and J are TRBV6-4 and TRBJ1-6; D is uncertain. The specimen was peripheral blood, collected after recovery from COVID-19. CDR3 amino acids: CASSDLGDSPLHF. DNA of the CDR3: TGTGCCAGCAGTGACTTGGGCGATTCACCCCTCCACTTT.